The T cell receptor beta chain described here comes from a study of chemoradiotherapy in HPV16-positive cancers (dated by TCRdb to 2022 to 2024). About the investigation overall: Functional T-cell assays on cells from two HPV16-positive patients defined candidate HPV-specific T-cell clones and common TCR motifs. The study set out to ask whether T-cell immunity against the HPV oncoproteins E6 and E7 changes over the course of chemoradiotherapy and whether that immunity affects survival. The candidate HPV-specific TCRs and motifs were subsequently tracked in TCR repertoires obtained from 70 to 95 patients with HPV-related cancers.

The study at large found these results: Expansion of candidate HPV-specific clones and E7-related TCR motifs was observed in the tumor microenvironment during treatment, whereas no such expansion was observed for non-HPV-specific T cells. In HPV16-positive patients, expansion of HPV-responsive T cells during chemoradiotherapy was found to be associated with improved recurrence-free survival. The functional definition of HPV-specific T cells came from only two HPV16-positive patients, and the survival association was reported for HPV16-positive patients.

Comment on this clone: There is no known antigen for this receptor. No qualities accompany the bases; no much larger clone lies one base away.

The receptor library was made with the immunoSEQ multiplex PCR assay. TCRdb retrieved this table from immuneACCESS and kept in-frame rearrangements only. Not all clones are present; in checked studies, unresolved V genes account for under half, and no reason is known for the remainder. Counted in this sample were about 12,000 clones; roughly 89% of them appeared once. The ten largest clones add up to about a fifth of the sample. The CDR3 sequence holds 15 residues, the cysteine and phenylalanine included. This entry keeps only the CDR3 DNA: 45 bases, framed from base 1. V is pruned by 1 base and J by 5 bases, leaving 7 bases of the junction without a gene match. The germline V gene (reference sequence) sets CDR1 to SEHNR and CDR2 to FQNEAQ. Repertoires were sampled repeatedly over the course of chemoradiotherapy, so clonal expansion could be followed in the tumor microenvironment.

The receptor's source is a human donor with HPV-associated anogenital cancer. The chain links TRBV7-9 with TRBJ1-1; TRBD1 matches 7 bases in the middle. Source: blood, taken from a patient who underwent chemoradiotherapy. For the CDR3, the sequence is CASSLGSGGRTEAFF. The DNA sequence reads TGTGCCAGCAGCTTAGGGTCAGGGGGTAGGACTGAAGCTTTCTTT.